This T cell receptor (beta chain) was documented in a study of blood T cell repertoires in COVID-19. Germline assignment: CDR1 SGHNT and CDR2 YYREEE (reference sequence). This CDR3 comprises 13 residues. The V segment lost 2 bases and the J segment 2 bases; nucleotides outside the gene matches: 0. The protocol was immunoSEQ multiplex PCR, while the TCRdb copy is restricted to in-frame clones and leaves out a portion. The table has about 75,000 clones, approximately 90% seen once. V gene TRBV5-4 combines with J gene TRBJ2-5; 7 positions match TRBD1. The source of this sequence is a human donor in a cohort sampled during active COVID-19. The sequenced material came from peripheral blood. CDR3 protein: CASSLQGQETQYF. The CDR3 coding sequence is TGTGCCAGCAGCTTACAGGGGCAAGAGACCCAGTACTTC. Together with reference TRBV5-4 and TRBJ2-5, the CDR3 gives the full variable domain: ETGVTQSPTHLIKTRGQQVTLRCSSQSGHNTVSWYQQALGQGPQFIFQYYREEENGRGNFPPRFSGLQFPNYSSELNVNALELDDSALYLCASSLQGQETQYFGPGTRLLVL.